This entry features one T cell receptor (beta chain) sequence. The sample originates from a study of blood T cell repertoires in COVID-19. Background on the study: T cells, B-cell-depleted T cells, or PBMCs supplied cDNA or gDNA.

Per the original methods: How many nucleated cells were present was estimated from reference gene primer amplification. Profiling relied on immunoSEQ multiplex PCR, and the TCRdb table lists in-frame clones only, not all of them. That table supplies the V and J calls and clone size; D and trimming were determined from the DNA. Of around 160,000 clones listed, around 86% are singletons. The CDR3 runs 15 residues. Deletions cut 1 base from V and 1 base from J, with 9 bases between. Germline CDR1 and CDR2: SGHVS and FNYEAQ. The TCR originated in a man between 60 and 75 years old with acute or convalescent COVID-19. Sequenced material: peripheral blood. The V call is TRBV7-6, the J call TRBJ2-3; maybe TRBD1 (6 bases). This CDR3 is CASSLGAGGTDTQYF. CDR3 in DNA: TGTGCCAGCAGCTTAGGCGCAGGGGGCACAGATACGCAGTATTTT.